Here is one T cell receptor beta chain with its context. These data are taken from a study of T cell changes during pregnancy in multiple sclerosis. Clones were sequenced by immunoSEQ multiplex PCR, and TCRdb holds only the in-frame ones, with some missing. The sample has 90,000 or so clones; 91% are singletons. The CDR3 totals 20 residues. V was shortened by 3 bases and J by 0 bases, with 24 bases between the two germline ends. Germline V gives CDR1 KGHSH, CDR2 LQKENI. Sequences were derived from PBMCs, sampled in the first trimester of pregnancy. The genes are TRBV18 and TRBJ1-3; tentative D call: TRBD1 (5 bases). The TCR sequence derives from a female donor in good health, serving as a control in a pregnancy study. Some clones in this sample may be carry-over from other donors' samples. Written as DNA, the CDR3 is TGTGCCAGCTCACCTTTGACAGACGGTATTACTTCGAGCTCTGGAAACACCATATATTTT. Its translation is CASSPLTDGITSSSGNTIYF. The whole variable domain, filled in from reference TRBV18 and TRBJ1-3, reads NAGVMQNPRHLVRRRGQEARLRCSPMKGHSHVYWYRQLPEEGLKFMVYLQKENIIDESGMPKERFSAEFPKEGPSILRIQQVVRGDSAAYFCASSPLTDGITSSSGNTIYFGEGSWLTVV.